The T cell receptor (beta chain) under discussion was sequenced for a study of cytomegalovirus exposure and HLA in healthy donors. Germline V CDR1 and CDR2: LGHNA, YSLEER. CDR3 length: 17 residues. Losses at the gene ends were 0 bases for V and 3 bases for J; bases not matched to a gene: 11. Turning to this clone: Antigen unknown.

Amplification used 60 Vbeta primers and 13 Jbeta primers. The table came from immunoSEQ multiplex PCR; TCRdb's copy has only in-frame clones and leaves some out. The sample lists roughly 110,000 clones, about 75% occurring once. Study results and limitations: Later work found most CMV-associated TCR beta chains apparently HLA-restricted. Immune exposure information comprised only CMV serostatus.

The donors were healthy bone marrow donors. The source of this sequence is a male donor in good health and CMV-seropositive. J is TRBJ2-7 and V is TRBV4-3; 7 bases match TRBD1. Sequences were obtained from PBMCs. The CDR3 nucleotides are TGCGCCAGCAGCCAAGATTTGCGAGGGGGCGCTTTCTACGAGCAGTACTTC. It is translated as CASSQDLRGGAFYEQYF.